The 5 T cell receptor beta chains reported below all come from one sample, sequenced in a study of blood T cell repertoires in COVID-19. TCRdb's copy holds only in-frame clones and misses some; the assay was immunoSEQ multiplex PCR. The table shows some 60,000 clones, with more than 75% occurring only once. The sequenced material came from peripheral blood. The receptors stem from a man in his 70s with acute or convalescent COVID-19.

The chain combines TRBV6-5 with TRBJ2-3; 10 bases align to TRBD2. The CDR3 consists of 14 residues. Germline loops: CDR1 MNHEY, CDR2 SVGAGI. After removal of 6 bases from V and 2 bases from J, the junction contained 2 bases not matched to a gene. In DNA, the CDR3 is TGTGCCAGCAGAGCGGGAGGGTCCACAGATACGCAGTATTTT. Amino acid sequence: CASRAGGSTDTQYF.

The chain combines TRBV19 with TRBJ1-6; TRBD1 matches at 8 bases. Germline CDR1 and CDR2: LNHDA and SQIVND (reference sequence). CDR3 length equals 14 residues. V shed 5 bases and J 11 bases; nucleotides not matched to a gene: 8. CDR3 DNA sequence: TGTGCCAGTAGTCCGGGACAGGTCGAGGCACCCCTCCACTTT. This gives the protein CASSPGQVEAPLHF.

This clone occurred a few times. The CDR3 reads CASSSASGGSSYEQYF. DNA of the CDR3: TGTGCCAGCAGCTCAGCTAGCGGGGGAAGCTCCTACGAGCAGTACTTC. The chain carries TRBV28 and TRBJ2-7; 10 bases agree with TRBD2. Trimming removed 6 bases from V and 0 bases from J; junction bases left unmatched: 8. From germline, CDR1 is MDHEN and CDR2 SYDVKM. The CDR3 is made up of 16 amino acids.

The rearrangement uses TRBV5-1 and TRBJ2-3, with D maybe TRBD2 (6 bases). Germline loops: CDR1 SGHRS, CDR2 YFSETQ. This CDR3 region has 15 residues. V lost 5 bases, J lost 6 bases, and 19 bases lay in between. CDR3 sequence reads: CASSPHPRRGDTQYF. The CDR3, as DNA: TGCGCCAGCAGTCCTCACCCGAGGAGGGGCGATACGCAGTATTTT.

The J gene is TRBJ2-7, the V gene TRBV5-1; D unclear. Trimming took 0 bases from V and 1 from J, leaving 5 bases between them. Germline values: CDR1 SGHRS, CDR2 YFSETQ. The CDR3 totals 13 residues. The DNA of the CDR3 is TGCGCCAGCAGCTTGGAAGCGTCCTACGAGCAGTACTTC. This codes for CASSLEASYEQYF.